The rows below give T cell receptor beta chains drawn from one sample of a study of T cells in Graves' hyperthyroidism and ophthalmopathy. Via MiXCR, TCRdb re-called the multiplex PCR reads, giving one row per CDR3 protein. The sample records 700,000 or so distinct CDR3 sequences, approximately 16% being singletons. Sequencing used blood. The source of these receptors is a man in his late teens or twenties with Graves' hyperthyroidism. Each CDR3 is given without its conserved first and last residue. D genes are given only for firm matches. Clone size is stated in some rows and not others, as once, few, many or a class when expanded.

ATSVTPSGELF	.	.	TRBV24-1	TRBJ2-2
ASSSQGGSYEQY	.	many	TRBV28	TRBJ2-7
AWRVEGQTYEQY	.	many	TRBV30	TRBJ2-7
ASSPATSGVYEQY	TRBD2	.	TRBV13	TRBJ2-7
ASSRGDSYEQY	.	many	TRBV28	TRBJ2-7
ASSDGAGVGYNEQF	TRBD2	few	TRBV6-1	TRBJ2-1
ASSLKSGRAQEQF	TRBD2	.	TRBV7-6	TRBJ2-1
ATSDPLGTSGANNEQF	TRBD2	few	TRBV24-1	TRBJ2-1
ASSRSQGDYGYT	TRBD1	few	TRBV7-9	TRBJ1-2
ASSEEYNEKLF	.	few	TRBV25-1	TRBJ1-4
ASSRGGEYEQY	.	.	TRBV9	TRBJ2-7
ASSPRTAEGYGYT	.	few	TRBV7-2	TRBJ1-2
ASSFPSGARPNTGELF	TRBD2	few	TRBV7-9	TRBJ2-2